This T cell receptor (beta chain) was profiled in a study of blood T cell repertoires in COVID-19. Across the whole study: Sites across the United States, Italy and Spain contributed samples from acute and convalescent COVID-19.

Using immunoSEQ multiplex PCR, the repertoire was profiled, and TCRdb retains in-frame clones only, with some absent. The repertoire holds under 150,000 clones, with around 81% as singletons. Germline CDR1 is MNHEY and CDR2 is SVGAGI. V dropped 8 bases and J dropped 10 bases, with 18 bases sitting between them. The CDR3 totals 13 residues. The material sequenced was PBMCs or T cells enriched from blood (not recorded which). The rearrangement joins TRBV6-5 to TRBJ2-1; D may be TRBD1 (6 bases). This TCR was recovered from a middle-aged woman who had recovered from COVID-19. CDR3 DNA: TGTGCCAGCTCCAACGTGGTAGGGGGAGAGCAGTTCTTC. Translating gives CASSNVVGGEQFF.